The rows below give T cell receptor beta chains drawn from one sample of a study of early T cells in non-severe SARS-CoV-2 infection. A single record per CDR3 protein comes from TCRdb applying MiXCR to the 5' RACE reads. This sample yields around 67,000 distinct CDR3 sequences, of which 12% are seen a single time; about 1.3% belongs to the top ten. The source material was whole blood. The source of these receptors is an adult who was a healthcare worker with PCR-confirmed SARS-CoV-2 infection or an uninfected control (not recorded which). The CDR3 runs from the conserved cysteine through the conserved F or W. D genes are given only for firm matches. Clone size, where shown, is once, few, many, or a class for clones that have expanded.

>TRBV27|many|TRBD2|TRBJ2-3
CASSLIGGRGADTQYF
TGTGCCAGCAGTTTAATTGGCGGGAGAGGGGCAGACACGCAGTATTTT
>TRBV7-2|many|TRBD1|TRBJ2-7
CASSGQGIYKASYEQYF
TGTGCCAGTTCGGGACAGGGGATTTACAAGGCGAGCTACGAGCAGTACTTC
>TRBV29-1|few|NA|TRBJ1-2
CSVESGGYGYTF
TGCAGCGTTGAAAGTGGAGGGTATGGCTACACCTTC
>TRBV27|many|TRBD1|TRBJ1-1
CASSLGTGNTEAFF
TGTGCCAGCAGTTTAGGGACAGGGAACACTGAAGCTTTCTTT
>TRBV7-2|many|TRBD1|TRBJ2-7
CASSLRTGRYEQYF
TGTGCCAGCAGCTTACGGACAGGGAGGTACGAGCAGTACTTC
>TRBV5-1|few|NA|TRBJ1-4
CASSFGGTNEKLFF
TGCGCCAGCAGCTTCGGGGGAACTAATGAAAAACTGTTTTTT
>TRBV29-1|few|NA|TRBJ2-2
CSVVSPRTGELFF
TGCAGCGTTGTAAGCCCCCGCACCGGGGAGCTGTTTTTT
>TRBV29-1|many|NA|TRBJ2-3
CSVEARADTQYF
TGCAGCGTTGAAGCCAGAGCAGATACGCAGTATTTT
>TRBV6-1|NA|NA|TRBJ2-2
CASRRERGGELFF
TGTGCCAGCAGACGGGAGAGAGGCGGGGAGCTGTTTTTT
>TRBV20-1|few|NA|TRBJ1-1
CSARQGGGAFF
TGCAGTGCTAGGCAGGGAGGGGGAGCTTTCTTT
>TRBV29-1|NA|TRBD1|TRBJ1-5
CSVAPGGTGDHHPQHF
TGCAGCGTGGCCCCAGGAGGGACAGGGGATCATCACCCCCAGCATTTT
>TRBV9|many|TRBD1|TRBJ1-1
CASSVGTGMFTEAFF
TGTGCCAGCAGCGTAGGGACAGGGATGTTCACTGAAGCTTTCTTT
>TRBV7-9|many|TRBD2|TRBJ2-1
CASSLLSGGAEDEQFF
TGTGCCAGCAGCCTCCTTAGCGGGGGGGCCGAGGATGAGCAGTTCTTC
>TRBV12-3/TRBV12-4|many|NA|TRBJ2-5
CASRTSGAETQYF
TGTGCCAGCAGAACTTCCGGGGCCGAGACCCAGTACTTC
>TRBV5-6|few|NA|TRBJ1-2
CASIRQPNYQYGYTF
TGTGCCAGCATCAGACAGCCTAACTACCAATATGGCTACACCTTC
>TRBV7-2|NA|TRBD2|TRBJ2-1
CANSWGGSNNEQFF
TGTGCCAACTCCTGGGGGGGGAGCAACAATGAGCAGTTCTTC
>TRBV30|many|NA|TRBJ1-2
CAWRRGRTDNYGYTF
TGTGCCTGGAGGAGGGGAAGGACAGATAACTATGGCTACACCTTC
>TRBV28|many|NA|TRBJ1-4
CASSFPTGPFREKLFF
TGTGCCAGCAGTTTCCCCACGGGCCCTTTCAGGGAAAAACTGTTTTTT
>TRBV5-1|many|TRBD1|TRBJ2-1
CASSRDRTYNEQFF
TGCGCCAGCAGCCGGGACAGAACCTACAATGAGCAGTTCTTC
>TRBV20-1|many|NA|TRBJ2-5
CSALVTSKETQYF
TGCAGTGCACTCGTCACATCCAAAGAGACCCAGTACTTC
>TRBV28|NA|NA|TRBJ1-2
CASRPEHYGYTF
TGTGCCAGCAGGCCTGAACATTATGGCTACACCTTC
>TRBV5-6|NA|NA|TRBJ1-1
CASSFWDRNTEAFF
TGTGCCAGCAGCTTCTGGGACCGGAACACTGAAGCTTTCTTT
>TRBV29-1|few|NA|TRBJ1-1
CSVGGPGTLNTEAFF
TGCAGCGTTGGTGGGCCCGGAACCCTGAACACTGAAGCTTTCTTT
>TRBV6-6|many|NA|TRBJ2-1
CASILQTEQFF
TGTGCCAGCATTTTACAGACGGAGCAGTTCTTC
>TRBV28|medium-sized|NA|TRBJ2-7
CASSLLGGPLYEQYF
TGTGCCAGCAGTCTTCTTGGGGGACCCCTATACGAGCAGTACTTC
>TRBV10-3|many|NA|TRBJ1-1
CAISEPGARTEAFF
TGTGCCATCAGTGAACCGGGGGCTCGCACTGAAGCTTTCTTT
>TRBV6-2/TRBV6-3|NA|NA|TRBJ2-2
CASSSYRTGELFF
TGTGCCAGCAGTTCGTATCGCACCGGGGAGCTGTTTTTT
>TRBV7-2|NA|NA|TRBJ2-2
CASSAGPNTGELFF
TGTGCCAGCAGCGCGGGACCGAACACCGGGGAGCTGTTTTTT
>TRBV6-5|many|NA|TRBJ1-2
CASSYTAGRQYGYTF
TGTGCCAGCAGTTACACCGCGGGACGGCAATATGGCTACACCTTC
>TRBV4-2|many|NA|TRBJ2-2
CASSQDGLSPRRELFF
TGTGCCAGCAGCCAAGATGGACTCTCCCCGCGCAGGGAGCTGTTTTTT
>TRBV28|many|NA|TRBJ2-1
CASSLGYNEQFF
TGTGCCAGCAGCTTGGGCTACAATGAGCAGTTCTTC
>TRBV30|many|TRBD2|TRBJ2-2
CAWSGGAGEAGELFF
TGTGCCTGGAGTGGAGGGGCGGGAGAGGCCGGGGAGCTGTTTTTT
>TRBV12-5|many|NA|TRBJ1-2
CASGLVGRGQNYGYTF
TGTGCTAGTGGTTTGGTAGGCAGGGGCCAGAACTATGGCTACACCTTC
>TRBV6-2/TRBV6-3|many|NA|TRBJ2-1
CASSRGTEQFF
TGTGCCAGCAGCCGGGGGACCGAGCAGTTCTTC
>TRBV4-2|many|NA|TRBJ2-5
CASSRRFGETQYF
TGTGCCAGCAGCCGGCGATTTGGGGAGACCCAGTACTTC
>TRBV5-6|many|TRBD2|TRBJ2-3
CASGGGDDTQYF
TGTGCCAGCGGCGGGGGGGATGATACGCAGTATTTT
>TRBV12-3/TRBV12-4|NA|NA|TRBJ2-7
CASSFVGPGNYEQYF
TGTGCCAGCAGTTTCGTGGGCCCAGGGAACTACGAGCAGTACTTC
>TRBV7-9|many|TRBD1|TRBJ2-5
CASRSTGQGLQETQYF
TGTGCCAGCAGATCCACGGGACAGGGGCTCCAAGAGACCCAGTACTTC
>TRBV5-1|many|NA|TRBJ1-1
CASSLDNPGTEAFF
TGCGCCAGCAGCTTGGACAACCCGGGGACTGAAGCTTTCTTT
>TRBV7-9|many|TRBD2|TRBJ2-1
CASLEQLSSSGSSYNEQFF
TGTGCCAGCTTAGAGCAGCTGTCTTCTAGCGGGAGCTCCTACAATGAGCAGTTCTTC
>TRBV7-2|many|NA|TRBJ1-2
CASWGYGYTF
TGTGCCAGCTGGGGTTATGGCTACACCTTC
>TRBV28|few|TRBD1|TRBJ1-2
CASSWGTGARGYTF
TGTGCCAGCAGTTGGGGGACAGGGGCTCGTGGCTACACCTTC
>TRBV28|many|NA|TRBJ1-2
CASNLGGYGYTF
TGTGCCAGCAACCTAGGCGGGTATGGCTACACCTTC
>TRBV28|NA|NA|TRBJ1-6
CASTLWAAIGNSPLHF
TGTGCCAGCACCTTATGGGCAGCCATAGGGAATTCACCCCTCCACTTT
>TRBV24-1|many|TRBD1|TRBJ2-3
CATSDYVDRSADTQYF
TGTGCCACCAGTGATTACGTGGACAGGAGTGCGGATACGCAGTATTTT
>TRBV2|NA|TRBD2|TRBJ2-3
CARSDGGGDTQYF
TGTGCCAGGAGTGACGGCGGGGGAGATACGCAGTATTTT
>TRBV4-3|many|TRBD2|TRBJ2-1
CASSSLSASGDYNEQFF
TGCGCCAGCAGCTCGTTATCGGCTAGCGGGGATTACAATGAGCAGTTCTTC
>TRBV9|many|NA|TRBJ2-6
CASSVGKGPGANVLTF
TGTGCCAGCAGCGTAGGAAAAGGTCCTGGGGCCAACGTCCTGACTTTC
>TRBV24-1|many|TRBD2|TRBJ2-1
CATSSGLAGGSSYNEQFF
TGTGCCACCAGCTCTGGACTAGCGGGGGGGAGCTCCTACAATGAGCAGTTCTTC
>TRBV15|many|NA|TRBJ1-4
CATTRRQEEKLFF
TGTGCCACCACGAGGCGACAGGAAGAAAAACTGTTTTTT
>TRBV6-6|many|NA|TRBJ2-5
CASSYSTSNRYQETQYF
TGTGCCAGCAGTTACTCGACGTCAAATAGATACCAAGAGACCCAGTACTTC
>TRBV20-1|many|TRBD2|TRBJ2-3
CSARDGGGPSYTQYF
TGCAGTGCTAGAGATGGCGGGGGACCTTCTTATACGCAGTATTTT
>TRBV9|many|TRBD1|TRBJ2-7
CASSTGTGGSYEQYF
TGTGCCAGCAGCACCGGGACAGGGGGCTCCTACGAGCAGTACTTC
>TRBV29-1|many|NA|TRBJ2-5
CSVLAHTGKGETQYF
TGCAGCGTTCTTGCCCACACAGGGAAGGGAGAGACCCAGTACTTC
>TRBV28|NA|NA|TRBJ2-7
CASSKTAIEQYF
TGTGCCAGCAGTAAGACAGCAATCGAGCAGTACTTC
>TRBV29-1|NA|NA|TRBJ1-2
CSVDPANYGYTF
TGCAGCGTTGATCCAGCTAACTATGGCTACACCTTC
>TRBV7-2|few|NA|TRBJ2-5
CASSLKAILSQYF
TGTGCCAGCAGCTTAAAGGCCATCCTCTCCCAGTACTTC